The 13 T cell receptor beta chains below all came from one sample that was sequenced in a study of T cells in Graves' hyperthyroidism and ophthalmopathy. Researchers took RNA transcripts and amplified the TCR beta CDR3 regions from them. The primer set for the first-round RT-PCR of the TCR CDR3 was HTBI. TCRdb re-analysed the multiplex PCR reads in MiXCR, keeping a single row per CDR3 protein. Here the sample spans hundreds of thousands of distinct CDR3 sequences, less than 15% being singletons. Sequenced material: blood. The receptors here all came from a woman under 30 with Graves' hyperthyroidism.

In this sample, this clonotype turned up many times. The gene calls are TRBV29-1 and TRBJ1-1, with 7 positions matching TRBD1. Trimming at V came to 4 bases and at J to 0 bases, leaving 11 bases not matched to a gene. The CDR3 totals 16 residues. Germline V gene data show CDR1 as SQVTM and CDR2 as ANQGSEA. The CDR3 here is CSVGGRGTSMNTEAFF. The DNA for the CDR3 is TGCAGCGTTGGAGGCAGGGGGACTTCCATGAACACTGAAGCTTTCTTT. Filled out from reference TRBV29-1 and TRBJ1-1, the complete variable domain reads SAVISQKPSRDICQRGTSLTIQCQVDSQVTMMFWYRQQPGQSLTLIATANQGSEATYESGFVIDKFPISRPNLTFSTLTVSNMSPEDSSIYLCSVGGRGTSMNTEAFFGQGTRLTVV.

This clonotype was seen ten or more times. V usage is TRBV7-2 and J usage is TRBJ1-1; a weak D match, TRBD1 (5 bases). Germline V gene sequence: CDR1 SGHTA, CDR2 FQGNSA. The CDR3 is made up of 12 amino acids. Trimming cost V 1 base and J 11 bases, with 11 bases left between them. CDR3 residues: CASSLGGPRAFF. CDR3 nucleotides: TGTGCCAGCAGCTTAGGGGGACCCCGGGCTTTCTTT.

This clonotype was recorded at least ten times. The rearrangement links TRBV7-2 to TRBJ1-4, with D unresolved. Germline V gives CDR1 SGHTA, CDR2 FQGNSA. V lost 5 bases, J lost 4 bases, and 11 bases lay in between. The CDR3 length is 14 residues. In nucleotides, the CDR3 is TGTGCCAGCAGCGCCTTCGGGAGTAATGAAAAACTGTTTTTT. It translates to CASSAFGSNEKLFF.

There are a few counts of this clonotype. The chain links TRBV11-1 to TRBJ2-7; maybe TRBD2 (5 bases). Looked up from germline, CDR1 is SGHAT and CDR2 is FQDESV (reference sequence). Trimming shortened V by 5 bases and J by 0 bases, and 11 bases separated the two germline ends. The CDR3 sequence is 14 residues long. CDR3 coding DNA: TGTGCCAGCAGCGCGGCGGGCGACTCCTACGAGCAGTACTTC. Protein product: CASSAAGDSYEQYF.

This clonotype was seen a handful of times. The chain employs TRBV5-1 and TRBJ2-1; TRBD2 agrees at 10 bases. J lost 12 bases, V lost 2 bases, and 11 bases had no gene match. The CDR3 covers 15 residues. Germline V CDR1 and CDR2: SGHRS, YFSETQ. DNA of the CDR3: TGCGCCAGCAGCTTCGGGAGCGGGGGGGCCGACGTGCAGTTCTTC. Protein product: CASSFGSGGADVQFF. The full variable domain, its missing parts supplied by reference TRBV5-1 and TRBJ2-1, is KAGVTQTPRYLIKTRGQQVTLSCSPISGHRSVSWYQQTPGQGLQFLFEYFSETQRNKGNFPGRFSGRQFSNSRSEMNVSTLELGDSALYLCASSFGSGGADVQFFGPGTRLTVL.

The chain carries TRBV4-1 and TRBJ1-6; 7 positions agree with TRBD1. CDR1 and CDR2 from the germline V gene are MGHRA and YSYEKL. The junction had 14 bases not matched to a gene; V was cut back by 0 bases and J by 9 bases. The CDR3 runs 18 residues. For the CDR3, the DNA is TGCGCCAGCAGCCAAGATCCGACAGGGCCGATTTTTGTTTCACCCCTCCACTTT. Its translation: CASSQDPTGPIFVSPLHF.

Concerning this clonotype itself: This could be a read error, since a much larger clone is one nucleotide away. The chain combines TRBV2 with TRBJ2-3; D is possibly TRBD1 or TRBD2 (5 bases each). The CDR3 length is 15 residues. Per the germline V gene, CDR1 is SNHLY and CDR2 is FYNNEI. CDR3 amino acids: CAGSEGRAGTDTQYF. The DNA of the CDR3 is TGTGCCGGCAGTGAGGGCAGGGCAGGGACAGATACGCAGTATTTT.

This clonotype was seen only a few times. The V call is TRBV25-1, the J call TRBJ2-5, with 9 bases lining up with TRBD2. J was trimmed by 3 bases and V by 4 bases; bases with no gene match: 6. Germline CDR1 reads MGHDK; CDR2 reads SYGVNS. The CDR3 covers 15 residues. CDR3 residues: CASSGEREVEETQYF. The CDR3 DNA sequence: TGTGCCAGCAGTGGAGAGCGGGAGGTCGAAGAGACCCAGTACTTC.

The V call is TRBV20-1, the J call TRBJ2-1, with TRBD2 identical over 7 bases. Trimming removed 0 bases from V and 5 bases from J; junction bases left unmatched: 10. The CDR3 sequence is 16 residues long. Germline V gene lookup returns CDR1 DFQATT and CDR2 SNEGSKA (reference sequence). CDR3: CSARDVSAGENNEQFF. The DNA for the CDR3 is TGCAGTGCTAGAGATGTCTCGGCGGGGGAGAACAATGAGCAGTTCTTC.

In this sample, this clonotype turned up many times. This chain connects TRBV29-1 to TRBJ2-7; tentatively, D is TRBD2 (7 bases). CDR1 is SQVTM, CDR2 ANQGSEA, per germline. Trimming stripped 4 bases from V and 7 bases from J, with 23 bases between. CDR3 length: 15 residues. The CDR3 sequence: CSVAGAREGAGEQYF. The CDR3, as DNA: TGCAGCGTTGCGGGGGCGAGGGAGGGTGCAGGAGAGCAGTACTTC.

This rearrangement joins TRBV14 to TRBJ1-1; D gene ambiguous. Trimming removed 0 bases from V and 11 bases from J, with 13 bases in between. The germline V gene has CDR1 SGHDN and CDR2 FVKESK. The CDR3 is made up of 13 amino acids. CDR3 DNA: TGTGCCAGCAGCCAAGACGGAACCAGGAACGCTTTCTTT. As protein: CASSQDGTRNAFF.

This clonotype appeared a few times. The chain is built from TRBV20-1 and TRBJ2-2; TRBD1 matches at 9 bases. The V gene's germline CDR1 is DFQATT and CDR2 SNEGSKA (reference sequence). CDR3 length: 13 amino acids. V shed 3 bases and J 6 bases; nucleotides not matched to a gene: 2. Here the CDR3 reads CSARTGGPGELFF. The DNA of the CDR3 is TGCAGTGCTAGGACAGGGGGACCCGGGGAGCTGTTTTTT.

This clonotype was recorded many times. The chain combines TRBV3-1 with TRBJ1-1; D is possibly TRBD1 (6 bases). The CDR3 runs 15 residues. The germline CDR1 and CDR2 sequences are LGHDT and YNNKEL (reference sequence). The V and J ends lost 6 bases and 3 bases respectively, with 17 bases between them. CDR3 protein: CASRPLSTGYTEAFF. The CDR3 coding sequence is TGTGCCAGCAGACCCTTATCTACAGGGTACACTGAAGCTTTCTTT.